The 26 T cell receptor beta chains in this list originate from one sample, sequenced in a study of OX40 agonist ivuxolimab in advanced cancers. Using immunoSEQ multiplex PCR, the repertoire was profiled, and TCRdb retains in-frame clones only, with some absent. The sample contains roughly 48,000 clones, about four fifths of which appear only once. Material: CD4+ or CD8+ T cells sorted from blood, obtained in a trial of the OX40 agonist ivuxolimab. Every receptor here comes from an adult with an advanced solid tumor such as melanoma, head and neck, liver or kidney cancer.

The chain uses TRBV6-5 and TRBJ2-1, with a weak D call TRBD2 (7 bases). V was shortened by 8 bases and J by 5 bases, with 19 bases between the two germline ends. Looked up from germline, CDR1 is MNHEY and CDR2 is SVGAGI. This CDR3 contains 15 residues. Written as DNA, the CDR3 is TGTGCCAGCGCTGGGGGGGCAGTTGAGGACAATGAGCAGTTCTTC. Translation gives CASAGGAVEDNEQFF.

The CDR3 coding sequence is TGTGCCAGCAGCCCCCTAGCGGGAGTCCGCGAGCAGTACTTC. Its protein is CASSPLAGVREQYF. This chain uses TRBV11-2 with TRBJ2-7; 10 bases fit TRBD2. This CDR3 region has 14 residues. In germline, CDR1 is SGHAT, CDR2 FQNNGV. V lost 5 bases, J lost 6 bases, and 7 bases stayed unmatched. Full variable domain (outside the CDR3, taken from reference TRBV11-2 and TRBJ2-7): EAGVAQSPRYKIIEKRQSVAFWCNPISGHATLYWYQQILGQGPKLLIQFQNNGVVDDSQLPKDRFSAERLKGVDSTLKIQPAKLEDSAVYLCASSPLAGVREQYFGPGTRLTVT.

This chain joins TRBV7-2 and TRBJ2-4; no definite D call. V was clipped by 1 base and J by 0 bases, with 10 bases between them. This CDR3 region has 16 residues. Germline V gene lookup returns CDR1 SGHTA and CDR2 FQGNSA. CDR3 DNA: TGTGCCAGCAGCTTAGTTGTCCCTCTAGCCAAAAACATTCAGTACTTC. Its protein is CASSLVVPLAKNIQYF.

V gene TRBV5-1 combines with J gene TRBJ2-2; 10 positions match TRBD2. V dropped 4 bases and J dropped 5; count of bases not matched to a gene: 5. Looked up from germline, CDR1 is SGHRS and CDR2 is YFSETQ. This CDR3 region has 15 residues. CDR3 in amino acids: CASSTSGERTGELFF. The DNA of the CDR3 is TGCGCCAGCAGCACTAGCGGGGAAAGGACCGGGGAGCTGTTTTTT.

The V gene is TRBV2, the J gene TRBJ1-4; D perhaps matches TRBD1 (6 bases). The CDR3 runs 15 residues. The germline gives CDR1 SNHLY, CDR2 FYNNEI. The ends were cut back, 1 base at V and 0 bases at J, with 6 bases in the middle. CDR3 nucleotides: TGTGCCAGCAGTGAAGAGGGGGCAACTAATGAAAAACTGTTTTTT. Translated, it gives CASSEEGATNEKLFF.

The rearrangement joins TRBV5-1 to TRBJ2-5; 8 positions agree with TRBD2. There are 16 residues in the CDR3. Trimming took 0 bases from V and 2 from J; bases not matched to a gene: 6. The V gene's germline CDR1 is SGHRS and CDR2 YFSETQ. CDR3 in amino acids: CASSLGGGRWQETQYF. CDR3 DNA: TGCGCCAGCAGCTTGGGTGGCGGGAGGTGGCAAGAGACCCAGTACTTC. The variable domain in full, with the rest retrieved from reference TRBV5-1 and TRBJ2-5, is KAGVTQTPRYLIKTRGQQVTLSCSPISGHRSVSWYQQTPGQGLQFLFEYFSETQRNKGNFPGRFSGRQFSNSRSEMNVSTLELGDSALYLCASSLGGGRWQETQYFGPGTRLLVL.

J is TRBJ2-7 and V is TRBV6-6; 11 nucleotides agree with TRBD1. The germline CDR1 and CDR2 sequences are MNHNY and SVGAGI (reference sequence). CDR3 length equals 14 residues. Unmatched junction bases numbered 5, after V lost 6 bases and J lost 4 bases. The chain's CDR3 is CASRKGQGDYEQYF. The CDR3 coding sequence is TGTGCCAGCAGAAAGGGACAGGGGGATTACGAGCAGTACTTC.

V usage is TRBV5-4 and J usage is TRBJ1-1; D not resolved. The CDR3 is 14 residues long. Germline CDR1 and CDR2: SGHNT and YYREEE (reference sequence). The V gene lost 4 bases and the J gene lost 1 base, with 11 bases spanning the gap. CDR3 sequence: CASSRYYENTEAFF. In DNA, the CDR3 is TGTGCCAGCAGCAGATATTACGAGAACACTGAAGCTTTCTTT.

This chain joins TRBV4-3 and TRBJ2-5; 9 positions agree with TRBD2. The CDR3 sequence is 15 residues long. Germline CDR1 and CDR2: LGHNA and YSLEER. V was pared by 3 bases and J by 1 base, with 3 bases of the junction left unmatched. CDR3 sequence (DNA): TGCGCCAGCAGCCAGATGACTAGCGGCCAAGAGACCCAGTACTTC. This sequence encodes CASSQMTSGQETQYF.

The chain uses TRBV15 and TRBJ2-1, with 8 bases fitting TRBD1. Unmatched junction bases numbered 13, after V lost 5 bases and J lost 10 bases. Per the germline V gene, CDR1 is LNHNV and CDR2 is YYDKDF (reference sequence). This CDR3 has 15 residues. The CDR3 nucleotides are TGTGCCACCAGCGGCGCCGGGACAGGAGTAGGGGAGCAGTTCTTC. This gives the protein CATSGAGTGVGEQFF.

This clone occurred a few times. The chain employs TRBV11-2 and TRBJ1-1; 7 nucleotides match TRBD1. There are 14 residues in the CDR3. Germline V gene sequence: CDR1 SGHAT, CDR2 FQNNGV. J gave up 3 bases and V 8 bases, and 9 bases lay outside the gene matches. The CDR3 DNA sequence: TGTGCCAGCGCTTATCGACAGGGATACACTGAAGCTTTCTTT. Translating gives CASAYRQGYTEAFF.

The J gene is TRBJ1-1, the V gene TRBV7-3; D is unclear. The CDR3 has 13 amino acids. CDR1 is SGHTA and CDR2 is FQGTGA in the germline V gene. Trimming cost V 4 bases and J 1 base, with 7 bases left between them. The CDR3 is CASSSVGNTEAFF. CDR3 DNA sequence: TGTGCCAGCAGCTCAGTGGGGAACACTGAAGCTTTCTTT.

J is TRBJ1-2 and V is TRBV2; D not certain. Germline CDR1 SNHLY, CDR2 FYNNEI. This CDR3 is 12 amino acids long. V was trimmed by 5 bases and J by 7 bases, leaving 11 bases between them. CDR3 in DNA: TGTGCCAGCAGTCAGACTAATTCTGGCTACACCTTC. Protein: CASSQTNSGYTF.

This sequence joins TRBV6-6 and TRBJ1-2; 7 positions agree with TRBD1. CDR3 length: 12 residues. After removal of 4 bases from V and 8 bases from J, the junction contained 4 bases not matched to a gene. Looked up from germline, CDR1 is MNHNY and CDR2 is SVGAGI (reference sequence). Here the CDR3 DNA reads TGTGCCAGCAGTTCCCGACAGGGAGGCTACACCTTC. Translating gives CASSSRQGGYTF.

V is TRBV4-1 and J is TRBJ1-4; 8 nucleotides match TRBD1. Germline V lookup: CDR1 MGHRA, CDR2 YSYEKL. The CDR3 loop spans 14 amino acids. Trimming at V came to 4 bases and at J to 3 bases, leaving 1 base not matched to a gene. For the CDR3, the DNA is TGCGCCAGCAGCCTGACAGGGGCTAATGAAAAACTGTTTTTT. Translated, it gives CASSLTGANEKLFF.

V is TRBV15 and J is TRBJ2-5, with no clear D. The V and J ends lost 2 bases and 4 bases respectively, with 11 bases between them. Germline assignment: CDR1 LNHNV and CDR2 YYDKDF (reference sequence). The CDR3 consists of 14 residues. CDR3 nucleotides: TGTGCCACCAGCAGAAACAGACTCCCAGAGACCCAGTACTTC. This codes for CATSRNRLPETQYF.

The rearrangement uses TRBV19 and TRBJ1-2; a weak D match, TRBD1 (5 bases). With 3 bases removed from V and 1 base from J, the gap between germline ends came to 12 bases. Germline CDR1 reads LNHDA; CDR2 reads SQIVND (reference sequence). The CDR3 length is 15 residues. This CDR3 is CASSMGRAHNYGYTF. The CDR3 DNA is TGTGCCAGTAGTATGGGCAGGGCCCATAACTATGGCTACACCTTC.

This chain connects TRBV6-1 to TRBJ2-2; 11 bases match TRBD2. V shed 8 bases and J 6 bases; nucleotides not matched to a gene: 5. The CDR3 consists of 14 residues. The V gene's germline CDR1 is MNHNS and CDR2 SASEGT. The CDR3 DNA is TGTGCCAGCGATAGCGGGAGGGCCTCCGGGGAGCTGTTTTTT. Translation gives CASDSGRASGELFF.

CDR3 DNA sequence: TGCGCCAGCAGCTTGGATGGCGTCCGGGATGGCTACACCTTC. It yields the protein CASSLDGVRDGYTF. V and J are TRBV5-1 and TRBJ1-2; no definite D call. The CDR3 is 14 residues long. V was trimmed by 0 bases and J by 6 bases, leaving 12 bases between them. Germline-derived CDR1 and CDR2 are SGHRS and YFSETQ.

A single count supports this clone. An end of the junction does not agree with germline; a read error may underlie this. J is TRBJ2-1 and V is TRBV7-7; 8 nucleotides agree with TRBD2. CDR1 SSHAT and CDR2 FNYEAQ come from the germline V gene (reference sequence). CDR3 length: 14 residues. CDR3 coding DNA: TGTGCTAGCAGCACCCTAGCGGGTCACAATGAGCAGTTCTTC. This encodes CASSTLAGHNEQFF.

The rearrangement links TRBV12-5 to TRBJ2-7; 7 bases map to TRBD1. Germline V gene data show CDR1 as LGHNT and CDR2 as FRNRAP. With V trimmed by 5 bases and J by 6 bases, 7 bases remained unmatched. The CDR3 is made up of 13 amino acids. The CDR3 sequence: CASGKGQFGEQYF. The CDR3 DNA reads TGTGCTAGTGGTAAGGGACAGTTTGGCGAGCAGTACTTC.

CDR3 region: CASSGQLNTEAFF. CDR3 in DNA: TGTGCCAGCAGCGGACAGCTGAACACTGAAGCTTTCTTT. This chain connects TRBV7-8 to TRBJ1-1; D possibly corresponds to TRBD1 (6 bases). Looked up from germline, CDR1 is SGHVS and CDR2 is FQNEAQ. V gave up 5 bases and J gave up 0 bases, with 7 bases separating them. The CDR3 runs 13 residues.

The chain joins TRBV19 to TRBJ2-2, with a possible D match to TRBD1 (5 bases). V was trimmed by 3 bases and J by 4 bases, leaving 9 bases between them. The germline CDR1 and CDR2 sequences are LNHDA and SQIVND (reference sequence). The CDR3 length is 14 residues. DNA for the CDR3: TGTGCCAGTAGTATGCTGACAGCCACCGGGGAGCTGTTTTTT. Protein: CASSMLTATGELFF.

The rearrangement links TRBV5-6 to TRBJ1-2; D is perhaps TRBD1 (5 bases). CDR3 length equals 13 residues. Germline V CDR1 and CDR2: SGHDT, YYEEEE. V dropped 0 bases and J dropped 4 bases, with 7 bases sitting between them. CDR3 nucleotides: TGTGCCAGCAGCTTGGCAGGGATCTATGGCTACACCTTC. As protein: CASSLAGIYGYTF. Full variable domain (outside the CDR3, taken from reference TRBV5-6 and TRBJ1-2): DAGVTQSPTHLIKTRGQQVTLRCSPKSGHDTVSWYQQALGQGPQFIFQYYEEEERQRGNFPDRFSGHQFPNYSSELNVNALLLGDSALYLCASSLAGIYGYTFGSGTRLTVV.

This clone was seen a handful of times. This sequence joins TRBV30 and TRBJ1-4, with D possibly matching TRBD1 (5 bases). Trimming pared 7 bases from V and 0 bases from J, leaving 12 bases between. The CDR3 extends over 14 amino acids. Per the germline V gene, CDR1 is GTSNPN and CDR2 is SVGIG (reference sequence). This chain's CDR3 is CASAGTATNEKLFF. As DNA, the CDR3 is TGTGCCTCTGCCGGGACGGCAACTAATGAAAAACTGTTTTTT.

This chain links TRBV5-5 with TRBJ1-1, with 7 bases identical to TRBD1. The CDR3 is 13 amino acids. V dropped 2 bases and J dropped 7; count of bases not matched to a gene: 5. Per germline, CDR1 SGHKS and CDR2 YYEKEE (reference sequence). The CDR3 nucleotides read TGTGCCAGCAGCTTCAGGGGGGGAGGTGAAGCTTTCTTT. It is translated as CASSFRGGGEAFF.